Listed here is a single TCR beta chain. Its antigen is not identified. At the DNA level, this CDR3 is encoded by other sequences in the same sample as well. Measured with immunoSEQ multiplex PCR; TCRdb has only the in-frame clones, and not every one. The sample contains hundreds of thousands of clones, just over 95% of which appear only once. Naive CD8 cells comprised CD45RO-negative, CCR7-positively selected cells, excluding terminally differentiated effector memory CD45RA+ cells. The data were taken from a study of shared clonotypes between healthy human individuals. General study findings and limits: Sharing across several donors was seen in 4.5% to 6.5% of naive CD4 clonotypes. Memory subsets had estimated richness that was generally smaller than that of naive subsets.

The CDR3 is 13 residues long. Per germline, CDR1 LGHNA and CDR2 YSLEER. The V end lost 0 bases, the J end lost 0 bases, and 3 bases lay between the germline ends. The chain couples TRBV4-3 to TRBJ2-7; D gene uncertain. This clonotype originated in a man between 25 and 39 years old in good health. Sample: naive CD8+ T cells sorted from blood. The CDR3 bases are TGCGCCAGCAGCCAAGACAGCTCCTACGAGCAGTACTTC. It codes for CASSQDSSYEQYF.